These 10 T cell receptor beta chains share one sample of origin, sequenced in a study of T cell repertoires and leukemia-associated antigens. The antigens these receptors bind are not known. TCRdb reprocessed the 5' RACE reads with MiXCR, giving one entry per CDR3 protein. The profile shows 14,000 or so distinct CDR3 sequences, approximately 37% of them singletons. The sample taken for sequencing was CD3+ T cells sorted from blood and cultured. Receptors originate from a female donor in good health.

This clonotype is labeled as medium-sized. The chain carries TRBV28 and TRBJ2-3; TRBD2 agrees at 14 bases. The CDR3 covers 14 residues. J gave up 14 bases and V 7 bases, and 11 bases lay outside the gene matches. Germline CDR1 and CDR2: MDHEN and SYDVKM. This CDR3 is CASTSRLAGGPPYF. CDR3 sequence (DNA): TGTGCCAGCACCTCCAGACTAGCGGGAGGGCCACCGTATTTT. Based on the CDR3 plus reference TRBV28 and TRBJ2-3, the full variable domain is DVKVTQSSRYLVKRTGEKVFLECVQDMDHENMFWYRQDPGLGLRLIYFSYDVKMKEKGDIPEGYSVSREKKERFSLILESASTNQTSMYLCASTSRLAGGPPYFGPGTRLTVL.

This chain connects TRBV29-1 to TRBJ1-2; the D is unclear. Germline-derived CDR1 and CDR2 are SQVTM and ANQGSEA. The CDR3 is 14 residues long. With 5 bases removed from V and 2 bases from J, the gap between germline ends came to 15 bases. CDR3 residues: CSVSLVSGNYGYTF. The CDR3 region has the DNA TGCAGCGTTTCCCTCGTCAGCGGGAACTATGGCTACACCTTC.

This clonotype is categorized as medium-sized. This CDR3 is CSVVHSGAYNEQFF. CDR3 sequence (DNA): TGCAGCGTTGTTCATAGCGGGGCCTACAATGAGCAGTTCTTC. The chain combines TRBV29-1 with TRBJ2-1; 8 bases agree with TRBD2. V gave up 4 bases and J gave up 2 bases; unmatched junction bases: 4. Germline CDR1 and CDR2: SQVTM and ANQGSEA. There are 14 residues in the CDR3.

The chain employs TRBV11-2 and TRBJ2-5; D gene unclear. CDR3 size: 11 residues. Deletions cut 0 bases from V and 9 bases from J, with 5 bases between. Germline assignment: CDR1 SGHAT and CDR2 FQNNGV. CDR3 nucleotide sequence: TGTGCCAGCAGCTTAGATAGGGCCCAGTACTTC. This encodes CASSLDRAQYF.

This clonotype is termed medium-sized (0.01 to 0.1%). CDR3: CASSGGTEETQYF. The CDR3 DNA sequence: TGTGCCAGCAGCGGAGGGACCGAAGAGACCCAGTACTTC. This chain connects TRBV9 to TRBJ2-5; D could derive from TRBD1 or TRBD2 (5 bases each). Germline CDR1 SGDLS, CDR2 YYNGEE. CDR3 size: 13 residues. V shed 3 bases and J shed 3 bases, with 9 bases lying between them.

The CDR3 bases are TGTGCCAGCAGCGCCGACCCACGAGCGGGAGGGACCAATGAGCAGTTCTTC. Its protein product is CASSADPRAGGTNEQFF. The chain combines TRBV9 with TRBJ2-1; TRBD2 aligns across 10 bases. The CDR3 totals 17 residues. Trimming cost V 3 bases and J 6 bases; bases outside gene matches: 12. Germline CDR1 SGDLS, CDR2 YYNGEE. The full variable domain, in which reference TRBV9 and TRBJ2-1 provide the parts outside the CDR3, is DSGVTQTPKHLITATGQRVTLRCSPRSGDLSVYWYQQSLDQGLQFLIQYYNGEERAKGNILERFSAQQFPDLHSELNLSSLELGDSALYFCASSADPRAGGTNEQFFGPGTRLTVL.

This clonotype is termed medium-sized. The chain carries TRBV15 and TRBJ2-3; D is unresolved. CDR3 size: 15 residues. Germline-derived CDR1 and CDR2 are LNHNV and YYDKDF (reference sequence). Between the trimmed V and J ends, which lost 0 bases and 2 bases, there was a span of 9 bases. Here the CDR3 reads CATSRDPRSTDTQYF. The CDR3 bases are TGTGCCACCAGCAGAGATCCCCGGTCCACAGATACGCAGTATTTT.

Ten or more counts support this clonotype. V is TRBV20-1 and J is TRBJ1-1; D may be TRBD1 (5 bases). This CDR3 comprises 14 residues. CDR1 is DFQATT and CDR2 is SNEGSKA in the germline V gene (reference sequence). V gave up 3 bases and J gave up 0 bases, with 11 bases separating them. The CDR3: CSASPGTLNTEAFF. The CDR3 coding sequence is TGCAGTGCTAGTCCCGGGACCCTGAACACTGAAGCTTTCTTT.

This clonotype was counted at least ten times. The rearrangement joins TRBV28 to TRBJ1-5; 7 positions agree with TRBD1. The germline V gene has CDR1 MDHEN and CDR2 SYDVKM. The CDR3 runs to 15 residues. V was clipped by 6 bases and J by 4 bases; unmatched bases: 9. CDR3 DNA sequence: TGTGCCAGCAGGCTAATGACAGGGTTAAATCAGCCCCAGCATTTT. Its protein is CASRLMTGLNQPQHF.

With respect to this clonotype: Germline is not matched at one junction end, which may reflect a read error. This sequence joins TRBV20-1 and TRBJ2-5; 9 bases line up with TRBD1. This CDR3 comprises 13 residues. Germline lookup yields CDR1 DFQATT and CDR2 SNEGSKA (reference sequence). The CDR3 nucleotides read TGCAGTGGCAGACAGGGGGTAATGGGGACCCGGTACTTC. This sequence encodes CSGRQGVMGTRYF.